This T cell receptor (beta chain) was documented in a study of cytomegalovirus exposure and HLA in healthy donors. Findings and caveats of the study: HLA alleles showed associations with 16,951 TCR beta sequences in a later analysis, at a 0.05 false discovery rate.

This clone was seen more than once but under ten times. The antigen remains undetermined. Amplification used 60 Vbeta primers and 13 Jbeta primers. Method: immunoSEQ multiplex PCR; TCRdb's copy keeps in-frame clones and lacks some. The data contain about 160,000 clones, roughly 84% of them seen just once; the ten biggest clones take up around 2.1%. The TCR originated in a man younger than 30 in good health and CMV-seropositive. The source material was PBMCs.

The CDR3 here is CASSADPGIEAFF. In nucleotides, the CDR3 is TGTGCCAGCAGTGCCGACCCAGGGATAGAAGCTTTCTTT. The chain joins TRBV25-1 to TRBJ1-1, with D maybe TRBD1 (5 bases). Looked up from germline, CDR1 is MGHDK and CDR2 is SYGVNS. This CDR3 has 13 residues. V lost 4 bases, J lost 8 bases, and 14 bases lay in between.